This T cell receptor beta chain appears in the sequencing data of a study of type 1 regulatory T cells (dated by TCRdb to about 2021). With regard to the full study: The study characterized an in vitro protocol that generated a Tr1-enriched, alloantigen-specific CD4 T cell product named T-allo10. Patients with hematological malignancies who were receiving allogeneic hematopoietic stem cell transplantation were the group in which T-allo10 was being clinically evaluated. What the research found in general, with its limitations: Compared with non-Tr1 cells, Tr1 cells had a TCR repertoire that was more restricted, a finding the study read as clonal expansion induced by alloantigen.

V loses 0 bases at its end and J loses 0 bases; junction bases beyond the gene matches: 6. Sequences SGHRS (CDR1) and YFSETQ (CDR2) are obtained from the germline V gene. From cysteine to phenylalanine, the CDR3 is 16 amino acids long. Of the read, only the CDR3 DNA is kept; its 48 bases are in frame from base 1. These reads were obtained on an Illumina MiSeq. TCRdb reran the public reads through fastp at Q25 and MiXCR, keeping productive beta chains. Rows are combined by CDR3 protein, so each entry shows the most common genes and DNA. This sample comprises about 59,000 distinct CDR3 sequences, less than 70% of them detected only once. In total, the top ten clones hold approximately 1.8% of the sample. This clonotype has just one count. Its antigen has not been determined. Nothing much larger sits one base from this clone, and base qualities are not available. A lone read gives weak evidence.

Material for sequencing was cultured non-Tr1 T cells, either the whole culture or a sorted T cell fraction (not recorded which). The cell subset or site label for this specimen denotes: non-Tr1 population from the T-allo10 product. The sequence joins TRBV5-1 to TRBJ2-7; 7 bases in the junction line up with TRBD2. The receptor was derived from a human donor in good health. The CDR3 is CASSLGDYRSSYEQYF. The bases read TGCGCCAGCAGCTTGGGGGACTATCGGTCCTCCTACGAGCAGTACTTC.